This TCR beta chain stems from a study of T cell responses to AZD1222 COVID-19 vaccine. Study observations and caveats: Most donors were white British, females outnumbered males, and clonal diversity was possibly underestimated.

Sequencing was performed with immunoSEQ multiplex PCR; in TCRdb, only in-frame clones are kept and a portion is missing. The table has approximately 110,000 clones, 70% to 90% seen once; the top ten hold approximately 15%. The length of the CDR3 is 16 residues. The V end lost 4 bases, the J end lost 0 bases, and 15 bases lay between the germline ends. Germline V lookup: CDR1 SGDLS, CDR2 YYNGEE. With regard to this clone: Its matching antigen is unknown.

Specimen: peripheral blood, collected on day 0 of AZD1222 vaccination. V is TRBV9 and J is TRBJ2-3; D gene unclear. The sequence was obtained from an adult in good health. The CDR3 region is CASSPAGGASTDTQYF. The CDR3 bases are TGTGCCAGCAGCCCCGCCGGCGGAGCTAGCACAGATACGCAGTATTTT.